The 27 T cell receptor beta chains reported below all come from one sample, sequenced in a study of vaccination effects on CD4 cells after COVID-19. Sequencing was performed with immunoSEQ multiplex PCR; in TCRdb, only in-frame clones are kept and a portion is missing. The sample gives approximately 13,000 clones, over 55% of which show up once; 9% to 10% is in the top ten. Sequencing in the ViraFEST assay came after antigen-specific CD4+ T cells had been expanded with viral peptide pools, which were used to stimulate PBMC. Cultured cells yielded isolated CD4+ T cells after approximately nine days. All study participants received two doses of BNT162b2 or mRNA-1273 vaccine. Their target antigens are unknown. This specimen was CD4+ T cells from PBMCs cultured with SARS-CoV-2 spike peptides, taken after COVID-19 vaccination. The origin of the receptors is a human donor who received a COVID-19 vaccine.

By share of the sample, this clone is medium-sized. This sequence joins TRBV6-1 and TRBJ1-1; D is undetermined. The CDR3 contains 17 residues. Deletions cut 1 base from V and 5 bases from J, with 20 bases between. CDR1 is MNHNS and CDR2 is SASEGT in the germline V gene. The CDR3 bases are TGTGCCAGCAGTGAAGGGGCGGGAAAAACACTTAATACTGAAGCTTTCTTT. Encoded protein: CASSEGAGKTLNTEAFF.

This clone occurred once. The junction differs from germline at one of its ends, possibly a read error. This sequence joins TRBV14 and TRBJ1-4, with TRBD1 as a possible D gene (5 bases). Germline CDR1 SGHDN, CDR2 FVKESK. The CDR3 totals 13 residues. The CDR3 coding sequence is TGTGCCAGCAGCCCCCGCCCCGGGGGGGGGAAAACTTTT. It translates to CASSPRPGGGKTF.

V and J are TRBV11-2 and TRBJ1-2; D unclear. Germline-derived CDR1 and CDR2 are SGHAT and FQNNGV. The germline V and J ends were trimmed by 6 bases and 1 base, with 15 bases remaining between them. This CDR3 has 15 residues. This CDR3 reads CASRLPGRHNYGYTF. CDR3 coding DNA: TGTGCCAGCAGGTTACCGGGCAGACATAACTATGGCTACACCTTC.

The gene calls are TRBV5-6 and TRBJ2-2, with D perhaps matching TRBD2 (6 bases). This CDR3 region has 16 residues. Per germline, CDR1 SGHDT and CDR2 YYEEEE. Between the trimmed V and J ends, which lost 4 bases and 2 bases, there was a span of 15 bases. The CDR3 protein is CASSLRAGKNTGELFF. The CDR3 DNA reads as TGTGCCAGCAGCCTGAGGGCGGGAAAAAACACCGGGGAGCTGTTTTTT.

The V and J genes are TRBV5-8 and TRBJ2-5; 9 nucleotides agree with TRBD1. The V gene's germline CDR1 is SGHTS and CDR2 YDEGEE. The junction had 9 bases not matched to a gene; V was cut back by 3 bases and J by 3 bases. The CDR3 is made up of 16 amino acids. DNA of the CDR3: TGTGCCAGCAGCTCGGGACAGGGAGGGATGAAAGAGACCCAGTACTTC. This sequence encodes CASSSGQGGMKETQYF.

The chain joins TRBV28 to TRBJ2-7; D may correspond to TRBD1 or TRBD2 (8 bases each). V shed 7 bases and J shed 10 bases, with 32 bases lying between them. The CDR3 sequence is 17 residues long. Germline V gene data show CDR1 as MDHEN and CDR2 as SYDVKM. The CDR3 bases are TGTGCCAGCATCACCGACGGGACAGGCGGGAGGATGGGGGATCAGTACTTC. It yields the protein CASITDGTGGRMGDQYF.

The chain uses TRBV7-9 and TRBJ2-7; D might be TRBD2 (5 bases). With 5 bases removed from V and 7 bases from J, the gap between germline ends came to 15 bases. Looked up from germline, CDR1 is SEHNR and CDR2 is FQNEAQ (reference sequence). The CDR3 spans 13 residues. The CDR3 region is CASSHPATGEQYF. CDR3 DNA: TGTGCCAGCAGCCACCCAGCTACGGGAGAGCAGTACTTC.

Here the CDR3 DNA reads TGTGCCAGCTTACGGCACAGGACCACAAATGAGCAGTTCTTC. This codes for CASLRHRTTNEQFF. V usage is TRBV5-8 and J usage is TRBJ2-1; possible D gene TRBD1, 5 bases. Germline V gives CDR1 SGHTS, CDR2 YDEGEE. The CDR3 runs to 14 residues. V was shortened by 7 bases and J by 7 bases, with 18 bases between the two germline ends.

The rearrangement uses TRBV11-2 and TRBJ1-5; no clear D. V gave up 1 base and J gave up 3 bases, with 4 bases separating them. The CDR3 contains 13 residues. Germline V gives CDR1 SGHAT, CDR2 FQNNGV. CDR3 region: CASSLGYNQPQHF. The DNA of the CDR3 is TGTGCCAGCAGCTTAGGATACAATCAGCCCCAGCATTTT.

The rearrangement uses TRBV27 and TRBJ2-3; D perhaps matches TRBD2 (7 bases). Germline CDR1 reads MNHEY; CDR2 reads SMNVEV (reference sequence). V lost 3 bases to trimming and J lost 2 bases, with 15 bases between them. The CDR3 runs to 16 residues. The CDR3 here is CASSFVAGAPTDTQYF. CDR3 sequence (DNA): TGTGCCAGCAGTTTCGTGGCGGGGGCCCCCACAGATACGCAGTATTTT.

CDR3 sequence reads: CASSPGRLFNEQFF. The CDR3 nucleotides read TGTGCCAGCAGTCCGGGACGGCTATTCAATGAGCAGTTCTTC. The chain has TRBV6-5 and TRBJ2-1; D may be TRBD1 or TRBD2 (5 bases each). With 5 bases removed from V and 6 bases from J, the gap between germline ends came to 14 bases. Germline CDR1 reads MNHEY; CDR2 reads SVGAGI. This CDR3 has 14 residues.

This clone was found a few times. The chain joins TRBV27 to TRBJ2-7; D unclear. From germline, CDR1 is MNHEY and CDR2 SMNVEV (reference sequence). This CDR3 is 14 amino acids long. V was pared by 4 bases and J by 3 bases, with 13 bases between. The CDR3, as DNA: TGTGCCAGCAGTTCCCGGACCGCACTCTACGAGCAGTACTTC. Its protein product is CASSSRTALYEQYF.

The chain carries TRBV5-1 and TRBJ2-3, with 7 bases aligning to TRBD1. The CDR3 is 15 amino acids. CDR1 and CDR2 (germline): SGHRS, YFSETQ. V was clipped by 0 bases and J by 1 base; unmatched bases: 2. The CDR3 region has the DNA TGCGCCAGCAGCTTGGGAGGGGGCGGCACAGATACGCAGTATTTT. Residues: CASSLGGGGTDTQYF.

This rearrangement joins TRBV7-2 to TRBJ2-1; no definite D call. Trimming took off 0 bases at V and 6 bases at J, with 6 bases between the two ends. Germline CDR1 SGHTA, CDR2 FQGNSA. The length of the CDR3 is 13 residues. The CDR3 is CASSLAFSNEQFF. DNA for the CDR3: TGTGCCAGCAGCTTAGCTTTTAGCAATGAGCAGTTCTTC.

The chain employs TRBV7-2 and TRBJ2-7; TRBD1 matches at 8 bases. Losses at the gene ends were 2 bases for V and 3 bases for J; bases not matched to a gene: 3. The CDR3 totals 14 residues. Germline V gene sequence: CDR1 SGHTA, CDR2 FQGNSA. CDR3 DNA: TGTGCCAGCAGCTTATTGACAGGGGACTACGAGCAGTACTTC. Its translation: CASSLLTGDYEQYF.

The rearrangement joins TRBV7-2 to TRBJ1-2; 7 bases match TRBD1. In germline, CDR1 is SGHTA, CDR2 FQGNSA. This CDR3 comprises 14 residues. V lost 4 bases, J lost 8 bases, and 10 bases stayed unmatched. This CDR3 is CASSSRTGAKGYTF. As DNA, the CDR3 is TGTGCCAGCAGCTCCCGGACAGGCGCGAAGGGCTACACCTTC.

The J gene is TRBJ2-3, the V gene TRBV19, with 7 nucleotides matching TRBD2. Trimming removed 7 bases from V and 10 bases from J; junction bases left unmatched: 8. The germline V gene has CDR1 LNHDA and CDR2 SQIVND (reference sequence). The CDR3 has 12 residues. The DNA of the CDR3 is TGTGCCAGTACCCCCGGGGGGTACCCGCAGTATTTT. Its translation is CASTPGGYPQYF.

V usage is TRBV11-2 and J usage is TRBJ1-5; TRBD1 aligns across 7 bases. Germline values: CDR1 SGHAT, CDR2 FQNNGV. V shed 1 base, J shed 2 bases, and the junction held 5 bases outside the gene matches. CDR3 length: 16 residues. CDR3 loop: CASSLAPGGGNQPQHF. In DNA form, the CDR3 reads TGTGCCAGCAGCTTAGCCCCAGGGGGAGGCAATCAGCCCCAGCATTTT.

This chain joins TRBV7-9 and TRBJ1-4, with no clear D. This CDR3 is 15 amino acids long. Deletions cut 5 bases from V and 0 bases from J, with 10 bases between. Germline CDR1 SEHNR, CDR2 FQNEAQ (reference sequence). For the CDR3, the DNA is TGTGCCAGCAGCCCTGAGGGTGCAACTAATGAAAAACTGTTTTTT. Protein: CASSPEGATNEKLFF. The variable domain in full, with the rest retrieved from reference TRBV7-9 and TRBJ1-4, is DTGVSQNPRHKITKRGQNVTFRCDPISEHNRLYWYRQTLGQGPEFLTYFQNEAQLEKSRLLSDRFSAERPKGSFSTLEIQRTEQGDSAMYLCASSPEGATNEKLFFGSGTQLSVL.

J is TRBJ1-6 and V is TRBV30; D not resolved. The CDR3 covers 13 residues. Germline values: CDR1 GTSNPN, CDR2 SVGIG (reference sequence). V dropped 0 bases and J dropped 10 bases, with 10 bases sitting between them. CDR3 nucleotides: TGTGCCTGGAGTGTCCAGAGTGGATCACCCCTCCACTTT. Protein: CAWSVQSGSPLHF.

In DNA, the CDR3 is TGCGCCAGCAGCGGGACAGGGGGGTTTGGTGAAGCTTTCTTT. Translation gives CASSGTGGFGEAFF. The rearrangement uses TRBV5-1 and TRBJ1-1, with TRBD1 identical over 11 bases. Germline lookup yields CDR1 SGHRS and CDR2 YFSETQ. V lost 4 bases to trimming and J lost 7 bases; unmatched junction nucleotides: 6. The CDR3 sequence is 14 residues long.

This clone was found a few times. The chain is built from TRBV6-5 and TRBJ2-3; D remains ambiguous. Germline assignment: CDR1 MNHEY and CDR2 SVGAGI. This CDR3 comprises 15 residues. Trimming pared 2 bases from V and 2 bases from J, leaving 11 bases between. The CDR3 DNA reads as TGTGCCAGCAGTTACACGGGTCGATACACAGATACGCAGTATTTT. It encodes CASSYTGRYTDTQYF.

This chain uses TRBV30 with TRBJ2-3; D unresolved. From germline, CDR1 is GTSNPN and CDR2 SVGIG (reference sequence). The CDR3 extends over 12 amino acids. Trimming took 2 bases from V and 2 from J, leaving 5 bases between them. The CDR3 spells CAWSTNTDTQYF. CDR3 coding DNA: TGTGCCTGGAGTACTAACACAGATACGCAGTATTTT.

This CDR3 is CASSVAPTGKNEQFF. The CDR3, as DNA: TGTGCCAGCAGCGTAGCTCCGACAGGAAAAAATGAGCAGTTCTTC. The V gene is TRBV9, the J gene TRBJ2-1, with D maybe TRBD1 (6 bases). Trimming removed 0 bases from V and 7 bases from J, with 14 bases in between. The CDR3 has 15 residues. Germline values: CDR1 SGDLS, CDR2 YYNGEE.

Within the sample, this clone is large (0.1 to 1%). The J gene is TRBJ1-5, the V gene TRBV6-5, with D unresolved. The CDR3 covers 13 residues. V was pared by 2 bases and J by 7 bases, with 9 bases between. Germline assignment: CDR1 MNHEY and CDR2 SVGAGI. The CDR3 here is CASSYRAGQPQHF. DNA for the CDR3: TGTGCCAGCAGTTACAGGGCGGGCCAGCCCCAGCATTTT.

Within the sample, this clone is medium-sized (0.01 to 0.1%). This chain connects TRBV11-2 to TRBJ2-7; D ambiguous. V lost 1 base to trimming and J lost 0 bases, with 7 bases between them. The CDR3 covers 14 residues. Germline V gene sequence: CDR1 SGHAT, CDR2 FQNNGV. CDR3 sequence reads: CASSLGMASYEQYF. The CDR3 DNA reads TGTGCCAGCAGCTTAGGCATGGCCTCCTACGAGCAGTACTTC.

This clone appeared a few times. The V and J genes are TRBV19 and TRBJ1-6; D call uncertain. Deletions cut 1 base from V and 7 bases from J, with 8 bases between. Looked up from germline, CDR1 is LNHDA and CDR2 is SQIVND (reference sequence). The CDR3 has 14 residues. The chain's CDR3 is CASSIVRENSPLHF. The CDR3 DNA reads TGTGCCAGTAGTATAGTGAGGGAGAATTCACCCCTCCACTTT.